This TCR beta chain appears in the sequencing data of a study of T cells in Graves' hyperthyroidism and ophthalmopathy (dated by TCRdb to about 2019). With respect to the entire study: Peripheral blood samples were taken at the time of initial diagnosis, prior to any treatment. A discovery cohort of about a hundred patients, about 43 with Graves' ophthalmopathy and approximately 60 with stable Graves' hyperthyroidism, was used to find distinguishing TCR V-J signatures. Prospective prediction of ophthalmopathy was tested in an independent validation cohort consisting of 18 to 20 hyperthyroidism patients and about 17 patients who later progressed to ophthalmopathy. The 75 to 100 discovery patients were divided at random into training and test sets in a 7:3 ratio. In addition, the study compared T-cell repertoires in thyroid tissue and in blood from 6 or 7 Graves' hyperthyroidism patients. After blood sampling, hyperthyroidism patients were treated with methimazole at a starting dose of 30 mg daily, and ophthalmopathy patients were treated with high-dose intravenous methylprednisolone. TCR Vbeta CDR3 sequencing of some 140 peripheral blood samples (over 40 ophthalmopathy, some 75 hyperthyroidism and approximately 17 progressor patients) is reported in the paper. Points the paper makes about the study in general: In cross-validation, a model built on a 13 V-J signature told ophthalmopathy apart from stable hyperthyroidism with 85% to 90% sensitivity and roughly 81% specificity, and in testing the same model reached 80%/75%. Most expanded thyroid clonotypes (frequency above 0.001) were also detected in blood, a finding suggesting that blood repertoires may reflect thyroid immune responses. In validation, the model predicted progression to ophthalmopathy with roughly 66% sensitivity and around 72% specificity, a median of approximately 6.7 months before onset. Sample size was not statistically predetermined, and blinding of investigators to group allocation was not performed.

The CDR3 runs 15 amino acids, cysteine and phenylalanine included. Only CDR3 DNA is held: 45 bases, read in frame from base 1. According to the germline V gene, CDR1 reads SGHTA and CDR2 reads FQGNSA. Trimming leaves V shorter by 4 bases and J shorter by 2 bases, with the junction holding 6 bases beyond the gene matches. This clonotype was seen at least ten times. Its antigen is not yet known. No per-base quality is available; no much larger clone lies one base away. The TCR beta CDR3 regions were amplified from RNA transcripts. The TCR CDR3 was subjected to a first round of RT-PCR using the HTBI primer set and the Qiagen OneStep RT-PCR kit. A second multiplex PCR round built the libraries, followed by size selection and purification. Paired-end sequencing of the libraries was performed with 100 bp reads on an Illumina HiSeq2000. The authors' pipeline ran thus. SOAPnuke was used to process the raw data, with reads discarded if the reads contained adapters or uncalled bases, had a mean Phred below 15, or lacked an exact constant-primer or identifier match. COPE v1.2.5 was used to merge the high-quality paired reads, and each unique nucleotide sequence was defined as a clonotype. MiTCR v1.1 was used to align the clonotypes against IMGT TRBV, TRBD and TRBJ reference segments. The analysis included only V-J combinations with a frequency above 0.0001, which together covered approximately 99% of the repertoires. The TCS score was defined as F50 (clonal expansion) divided by E x V (chaos), with BLOSUM62-based TCRdist calculated between CDR3 peptides within each V-J. Welch's t-statistics and random forest reduced 500 to 550 V-J features to 13, which were used in a naive Bayes classifier (R e1071). TCRdb cleaned the public reads at Q25 with fastp, built clones with MiXCR and kept in-frame beta chains. Every CDR3 protein is listed once, alongside the most common genes and DNA of its rows. None of the V and J calls come from the authors' own analysis; TCRdb made them. The sample table holds 450,000 to 650,000 distinct CDR3 sequences, of which roughly 17% were seen once. Approximately 16% of the sample is in the top ten clones.

Ophthalmopathy patients had moderately to severely active disease, Clinical Activity Score of at least 3, NOSPECS grade of at least 4, and duration under 3 months. Exclusion was applied to patients with uncontrolled infections, other autoimmune diseases, pregnancy or lactation. Diagnoses were based on clinical symptoms, serum thyroxine and TRAb, thyroid ultrasound and orbital computed tomography. PBMCs were isolated from about 9 ml of fresh peripheral blood by Ficoll-Paque density gradient centrifugation. Total RNA was extracted using Trizol reagent, and RNA quality was assessed on an Agilent 2100 Bioanalyzer.

The sample consisted of blood. The chain couples TRBV7-2 to TRBJ2-7, and 9 junction bases match TRBD2. This TCR came from a woman aged 18 to 35 with Graves' ophthalmopathy. The CDR3 sequence is CASSSEAGGAYEQYF. The DNA sequence is given as TGTGCCAGCAGCTCAGAAGCGGGAGGAGCCTACGAGCAGTACTTC.